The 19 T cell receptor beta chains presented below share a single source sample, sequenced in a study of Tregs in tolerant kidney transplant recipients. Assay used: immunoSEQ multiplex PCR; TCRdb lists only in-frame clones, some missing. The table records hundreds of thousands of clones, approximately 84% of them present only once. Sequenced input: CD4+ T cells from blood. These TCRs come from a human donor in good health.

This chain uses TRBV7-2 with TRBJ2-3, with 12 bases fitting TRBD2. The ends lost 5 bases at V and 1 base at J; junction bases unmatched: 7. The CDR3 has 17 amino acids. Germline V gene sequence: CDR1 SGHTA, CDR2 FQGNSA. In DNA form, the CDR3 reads TGTGCCAGCAGCCCCTGGACTAGCGGGGAGCGCACAGATACGCAGTATTTT. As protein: CASSPWTSGERTDTQYF.

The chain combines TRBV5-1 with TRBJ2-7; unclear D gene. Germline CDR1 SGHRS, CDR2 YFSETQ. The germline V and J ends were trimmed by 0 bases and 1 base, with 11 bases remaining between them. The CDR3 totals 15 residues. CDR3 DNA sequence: TGCGCCAGCAGCTTGGGGGAATTCGAATCCTACGAGCAGTACTTC. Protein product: CASSLGEFESYEQYF. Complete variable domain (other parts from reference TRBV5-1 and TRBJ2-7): KAGVTQTPRYLIKTRGQQVTLSCSPISGHRSVSWYQQTPGQGLQFLFEYFSETQRNKGNFPGRFSGRQFSNSRSEMNVSTLELGDSALYLCASSLGEFESYEQYFGPGTRLTVT.

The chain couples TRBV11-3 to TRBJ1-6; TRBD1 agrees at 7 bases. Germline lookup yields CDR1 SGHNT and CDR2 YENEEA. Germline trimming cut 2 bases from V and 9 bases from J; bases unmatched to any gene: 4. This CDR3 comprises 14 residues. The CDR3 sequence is CASSLTGESSPLHF. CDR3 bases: TGTGCCAGCAGCTTAACAGGGGAGTCTTCACCCCTCCACTTT.

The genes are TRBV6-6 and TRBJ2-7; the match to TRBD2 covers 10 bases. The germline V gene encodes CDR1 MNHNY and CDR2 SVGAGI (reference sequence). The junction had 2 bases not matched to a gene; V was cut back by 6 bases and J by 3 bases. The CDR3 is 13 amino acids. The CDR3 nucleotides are TGTGCCAGCAGACTAGCGGGGAACTACGAGCAGTACTTC. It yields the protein CASRLAGNYEQYF.

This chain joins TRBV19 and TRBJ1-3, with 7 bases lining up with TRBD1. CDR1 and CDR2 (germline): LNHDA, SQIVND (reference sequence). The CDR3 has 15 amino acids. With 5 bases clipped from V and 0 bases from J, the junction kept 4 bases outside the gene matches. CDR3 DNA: TGTGCCAGTAGTTGGGACAGCAACTCTGGAAACACCATATATTTT. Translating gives CASSWDSNSGNTIYF.

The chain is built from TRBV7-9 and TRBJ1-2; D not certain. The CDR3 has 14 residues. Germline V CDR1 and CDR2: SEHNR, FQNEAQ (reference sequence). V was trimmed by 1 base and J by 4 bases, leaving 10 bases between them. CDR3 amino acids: CASSLGYSGYGYTF. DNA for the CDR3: TGTGCCAGCAGCTTAGGGTATAGCGGCTATGGCTACACCTTC.

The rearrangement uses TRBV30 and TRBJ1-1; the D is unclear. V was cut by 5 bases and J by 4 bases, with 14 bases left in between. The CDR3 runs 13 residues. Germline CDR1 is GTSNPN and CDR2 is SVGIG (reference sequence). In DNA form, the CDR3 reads TGTGCCTGGTCGACCCTAGGGAGCACTGAAGCTTTCTTT. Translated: CAWSTLGSTEAFF. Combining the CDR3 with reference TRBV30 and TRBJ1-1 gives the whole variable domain SQTIHQWPATLVQPVGSPLSLECTVEGTSNPNLYWYRQAAGRGLQLLFYSVGIGQISSEVPQNLSASRPQDRQFILSSKKLLLSDSGFYLCAWSTLGSTEAFFGQGTRLTVV.

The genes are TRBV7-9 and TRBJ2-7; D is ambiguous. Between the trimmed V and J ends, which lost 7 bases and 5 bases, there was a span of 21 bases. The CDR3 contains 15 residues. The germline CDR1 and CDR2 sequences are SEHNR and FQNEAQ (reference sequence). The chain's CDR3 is CASNTVGSPKDEQYF. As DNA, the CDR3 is TGTGCCAGCAACACGGTGGGGTCGCCGAAGGACGAGCAGTACTTC.

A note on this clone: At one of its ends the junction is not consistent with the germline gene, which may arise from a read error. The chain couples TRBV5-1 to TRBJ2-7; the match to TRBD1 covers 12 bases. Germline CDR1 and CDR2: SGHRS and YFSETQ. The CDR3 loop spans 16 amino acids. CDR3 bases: TGCGCCAGCAGTTTGGGGTGGGACAGGGGGCTCGGCGAGCAGTACTTC. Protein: CASSLGWDRGLGEQYF.

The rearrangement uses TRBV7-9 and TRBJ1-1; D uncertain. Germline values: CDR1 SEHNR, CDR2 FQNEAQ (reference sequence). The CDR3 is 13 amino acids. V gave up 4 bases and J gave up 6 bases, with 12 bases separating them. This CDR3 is CASSSAGNPEAFF. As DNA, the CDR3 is TGTGCCAGCAGCTCAGCCGGAAATCCTGAAGCTTTCTTT. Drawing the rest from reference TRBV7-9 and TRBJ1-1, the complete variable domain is DTGVSQNPRHKITKRGQNVTFRCDPISEHNRLYWYRQTLGQGPEFLTYFQNEAQLEKSRLLSDRFSAERPKGSFSTLEIQRTEQGDSAMYLCASSSAGNPEAFFGQGTRLTVV.

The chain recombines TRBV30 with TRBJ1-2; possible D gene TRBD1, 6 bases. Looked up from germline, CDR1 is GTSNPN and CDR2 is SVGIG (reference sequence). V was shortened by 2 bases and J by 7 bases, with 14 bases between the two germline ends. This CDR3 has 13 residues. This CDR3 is CAWSNTGFSGYTF. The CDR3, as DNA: TGTGCCTGGAGTAACACAGGGTTTAGTGGCTACACCTTC.

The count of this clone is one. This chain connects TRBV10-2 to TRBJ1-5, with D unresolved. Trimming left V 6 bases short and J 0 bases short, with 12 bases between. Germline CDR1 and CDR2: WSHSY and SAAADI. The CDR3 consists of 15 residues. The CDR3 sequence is CASREGSYSNQPQHF. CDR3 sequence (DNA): TGCGCCAGCAGGGAAGGGAGCTATAGCAATCAGCCCCAGCATTTT.

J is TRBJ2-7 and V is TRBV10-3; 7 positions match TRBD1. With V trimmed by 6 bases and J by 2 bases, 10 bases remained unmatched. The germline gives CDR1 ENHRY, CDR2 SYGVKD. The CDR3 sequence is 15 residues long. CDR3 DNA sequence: TGTGCCATCAGCCTTGACAGGGCAAGAACCTACGAGCAGTACTTC. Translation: CAISLDRARTYEQYF.

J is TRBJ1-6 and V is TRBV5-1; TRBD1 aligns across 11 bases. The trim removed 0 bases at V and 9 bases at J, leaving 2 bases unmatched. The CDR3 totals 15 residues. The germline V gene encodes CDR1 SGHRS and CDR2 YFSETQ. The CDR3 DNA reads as TGCGCCAGCAGCTTGGGGACAGGGGGCGGTTCACCCCTCCACTTT. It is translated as CASSLGTGGGSPLHF.

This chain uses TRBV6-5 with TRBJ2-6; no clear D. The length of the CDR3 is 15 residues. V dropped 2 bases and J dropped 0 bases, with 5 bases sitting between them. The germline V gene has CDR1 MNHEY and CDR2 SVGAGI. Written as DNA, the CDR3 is TGTGCCAGCAGTTACGCGAGCTCTGGGGCCAACGTCCTGACTTTC. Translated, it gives CASSYASSGANVLTF.

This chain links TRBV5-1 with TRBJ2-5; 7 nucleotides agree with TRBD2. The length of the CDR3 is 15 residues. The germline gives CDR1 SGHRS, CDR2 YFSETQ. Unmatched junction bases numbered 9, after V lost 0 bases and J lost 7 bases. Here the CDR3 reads CASSLGLAVEGTQYF. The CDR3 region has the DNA TGCGCCAGCAGCTTGGGGCTAGCGGTCGAGGGGACCCAGTACTTC.

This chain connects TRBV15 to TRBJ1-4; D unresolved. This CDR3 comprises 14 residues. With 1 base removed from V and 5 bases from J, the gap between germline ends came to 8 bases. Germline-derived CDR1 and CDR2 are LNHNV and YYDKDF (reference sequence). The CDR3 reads CATSRGQANEKLFF. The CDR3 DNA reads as TGTGCCACCAGCAGAGGGCAGGCAAATGAAAAACTGTTTTTT. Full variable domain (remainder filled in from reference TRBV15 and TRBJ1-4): DAMVIQNPRYQVTQFGKPVTLSCSQTLNHNVMYWYQQKSSQAPKLLFHYYDKDFNNEADTPDNFQSRRPNTSFCFLDIRSPGLGDTAMYLCATSRGQANEKLFFGSGTQLSVL.

CDR3 bases: TGTGCCAGCAGCGCGACCCTCGCAGCTACTTTTGGCTACACCTTC. Translated, it gives CASSATLAATFGYTF. The rearrangement joins TRBV5-6 to TRBJ1-2; D gene uncertain. Trimming cost V 4 bases and J 7 bases, with 20 bases left between them. The length of the CDR3 is 15 residues. Per germline, CDR1 SGHDT and CDR2 YYEEEE.

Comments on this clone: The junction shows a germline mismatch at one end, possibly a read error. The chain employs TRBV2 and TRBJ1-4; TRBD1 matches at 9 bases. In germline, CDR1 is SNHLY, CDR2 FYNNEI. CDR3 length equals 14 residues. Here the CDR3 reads CASSRQGVNEKLLF. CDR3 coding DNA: TGTGCCAGCAGCCGACAGGGGGTGAATGAAAAACTGCTTTTT.